The clone carrying this T cell receptor (beta chain) has just a few counts. This sample includes further DNA sequences coding for the same CDR3. Running of the assay took place at deep level. As handled by the study authors: From ImmunoSEQ came sequences covering only the junction and carrying no quality scores, so filtering differed. Measured with immunoSEQ multiplex PCR; TCRdb has only the in-frame clones, and not every one. That table is the source of V, J and clone size, and D and trimming were worked out from the DNA. This table has around 2.5 million clones, approximately 93% appearing once. The data were obtained in a study of shared clonotypes between healthy human individuals. The CDR3 is 14 residues long. Germline CDR1 is SGHNT and CDR2 is YENEEA. Trimming stripped 1 base from V and 1 base from J, with 5 bases between. Healthy adults negative for HIV, lacking recent acute infections or vaccinations, served as donors.

The J gene is TRBJ2-1, the V gene TRBV11-3; no definite D call. The receptor's source is a man aged 18 to 30 in good health. Some clones in this sample may be carry-over from other donors' samples. The sample was naive CD4+ T cells from PBMCs. Subset: CD45RA+ positively selected. The CDR3 DNA reads TGTGCCAGCAGCTTAGGGGGATCCTACAATGAGCAGTTCTTC. Amino acids: CASSLGGSYNEQFF.